This T cell receptor beta chain is from a study of blood T cell repertoires in COVID-19. Libraries were prepared by immunoSEQ multiplex PCR; TCRdb keeps only in-frame clonotypes and omits some of them. The repertoire holds around 620,000 clones, with 85% to 90% as singletons. In its sample, this clone was seen once. This receptor was identified in a woman aged 18-30 years with acute or convalescent COVID-19. Sequenced material: peripheral blood.

The CDR3 loop reads CSVEVLGQGYSNQPQHF. CDR3 DNA sequence: TGCAGCGTTGAAGTTCTCGGACAGGGGTATAGCAATCAGCCCCAGCATTTT. The genes are TRBV29-1 and TRBJ1-5; TRBD1 matches at 9 bases. CDR1 and CDR2 from the germline V gene are SQVTM and ANQGSEA. The CDR3 has 17 amino acids. With 1 base clipped from V and 0 bases from J, the junction kept 7 bases outside the gene matches.